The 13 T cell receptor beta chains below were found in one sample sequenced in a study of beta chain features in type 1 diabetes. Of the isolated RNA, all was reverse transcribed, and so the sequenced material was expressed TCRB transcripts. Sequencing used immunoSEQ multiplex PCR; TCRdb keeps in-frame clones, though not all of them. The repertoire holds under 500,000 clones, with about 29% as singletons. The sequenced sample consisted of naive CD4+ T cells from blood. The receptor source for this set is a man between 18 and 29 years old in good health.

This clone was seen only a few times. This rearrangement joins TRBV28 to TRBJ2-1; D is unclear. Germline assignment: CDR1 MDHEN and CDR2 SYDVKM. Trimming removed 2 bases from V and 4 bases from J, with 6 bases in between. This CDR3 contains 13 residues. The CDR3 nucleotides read TGTGCCAGCAGTTTACCGGCTTACAATGAGCAGTTCTTC. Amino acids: CASSLPAYNEQFF.

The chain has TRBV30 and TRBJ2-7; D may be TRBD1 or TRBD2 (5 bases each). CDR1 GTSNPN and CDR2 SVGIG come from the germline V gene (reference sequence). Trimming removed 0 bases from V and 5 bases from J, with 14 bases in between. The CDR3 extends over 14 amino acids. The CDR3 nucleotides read TGTGCCTGGAGTGTACGACAGTGGGACGACGAGCAGTACTTC. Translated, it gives CAWSVRQWDDEQYF.

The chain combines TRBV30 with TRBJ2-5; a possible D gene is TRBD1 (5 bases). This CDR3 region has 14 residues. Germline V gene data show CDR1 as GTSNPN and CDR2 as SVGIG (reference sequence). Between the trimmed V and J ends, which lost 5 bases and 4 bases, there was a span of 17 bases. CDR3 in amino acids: CAWGNVGRTETQYF. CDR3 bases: TGTGCCTGGGGTAACGTGGGGCGGACAGAGACCCAGTACTTC.

In DNA, the CDR3 is TGTGCAGGTGGGGGCCCCTCGGGCCTCTGGGACAATGAGCAGTTCTTC. As protein: CAGGGPSGLWDNEQFF. The chain employs TRBV30 and TRBJ2-1, with a weak D call TRBD1 (6 bases). This CDR3 region has 16 residues. Germline V gene sequence: CDR1 GTSNPN, CDR2 SVGIG (reference sequence).

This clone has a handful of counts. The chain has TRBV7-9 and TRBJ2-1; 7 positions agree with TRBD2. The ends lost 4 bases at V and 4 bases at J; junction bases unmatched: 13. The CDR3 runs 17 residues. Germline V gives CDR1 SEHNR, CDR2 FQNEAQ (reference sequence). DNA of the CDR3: TGTGCCAGCAGCTCCGCACCCTCTAGCGGAGGTTACAATGAGCAGTTCTTC. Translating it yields CASSSAPSSGGYNEQFF.

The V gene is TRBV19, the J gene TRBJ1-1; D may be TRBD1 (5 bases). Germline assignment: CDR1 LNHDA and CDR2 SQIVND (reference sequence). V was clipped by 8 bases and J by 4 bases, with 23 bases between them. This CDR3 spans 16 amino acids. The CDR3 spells CASARGAQAFATEAFF. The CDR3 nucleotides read TGTGCCAGTGCTCGTGGGGCCCAGGCTTTCGCCACTGAAGCTTTCTTT. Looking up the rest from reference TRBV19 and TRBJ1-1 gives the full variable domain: DGGITQSPKYLFRKEGQNVTLSCEQNLNHDAMYWYRQDPGQGLRLIYYSQIVNDFQKGDIAEGYSVSREKKESFPLTVTSAQKNPTAFYLCASARGAQAFATEAFFGQGTRLTVV.

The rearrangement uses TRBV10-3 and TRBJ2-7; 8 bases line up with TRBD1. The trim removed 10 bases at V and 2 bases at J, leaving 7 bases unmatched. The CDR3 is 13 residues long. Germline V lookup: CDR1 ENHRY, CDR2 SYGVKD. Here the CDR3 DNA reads TGTGCCACTACCGGGACAGGCGCCTACGAGCAGTACTTC. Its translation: CATTGTGAYEQYF.

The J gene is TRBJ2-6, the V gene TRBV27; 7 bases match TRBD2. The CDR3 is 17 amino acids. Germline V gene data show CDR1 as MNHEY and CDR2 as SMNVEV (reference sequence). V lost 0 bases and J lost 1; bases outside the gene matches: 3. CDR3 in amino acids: CASSLSKGGSGANVLTF. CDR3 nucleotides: TGTGCCAGCAGTTTATCGAAGGGAGGGTCTGGGGCCAACGTCCTGACTTTC.

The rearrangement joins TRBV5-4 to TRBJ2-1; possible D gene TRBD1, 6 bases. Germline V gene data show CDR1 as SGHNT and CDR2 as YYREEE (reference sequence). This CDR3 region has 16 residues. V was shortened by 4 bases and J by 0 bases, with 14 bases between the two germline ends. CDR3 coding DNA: TGTGCCAGCAGCAGACAGGTCCCCAGCTCCTACAATGAGCAGTTCTTC. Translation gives CASSRQVPSSYNEQFF.

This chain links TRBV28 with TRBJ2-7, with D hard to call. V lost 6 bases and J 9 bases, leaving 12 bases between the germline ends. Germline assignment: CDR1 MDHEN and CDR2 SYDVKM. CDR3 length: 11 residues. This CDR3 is CASSRGLGQYF. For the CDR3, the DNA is TGTGCCAGCAGCCGTGGTCTGGGGCAGTACTTC.

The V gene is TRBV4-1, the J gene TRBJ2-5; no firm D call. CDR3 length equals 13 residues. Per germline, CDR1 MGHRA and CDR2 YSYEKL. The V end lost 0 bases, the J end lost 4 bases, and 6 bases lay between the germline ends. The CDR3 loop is CASSQERRETQYF. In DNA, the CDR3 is TGCGCCAGCAGCCAAGAGAGGAGAGAGACCCAGTACTTC.

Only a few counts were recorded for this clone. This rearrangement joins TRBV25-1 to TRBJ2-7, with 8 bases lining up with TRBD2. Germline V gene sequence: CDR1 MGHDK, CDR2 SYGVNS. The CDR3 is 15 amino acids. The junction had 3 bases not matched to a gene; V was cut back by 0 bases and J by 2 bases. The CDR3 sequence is CASSEYTSGTYEQYF. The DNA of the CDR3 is TGTGCCAGCAGTGAATACACTAGCGGCACCTACGAGCAGTACTTC.

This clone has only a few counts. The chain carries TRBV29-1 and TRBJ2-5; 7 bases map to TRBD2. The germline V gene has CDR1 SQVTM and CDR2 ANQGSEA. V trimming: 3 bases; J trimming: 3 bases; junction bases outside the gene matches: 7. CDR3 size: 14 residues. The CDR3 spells CSVEARLAKETQYF. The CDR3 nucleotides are TGCAGCGTTGAGGCGAGACTAGCAAAAGAGACCCAGTACTTC.